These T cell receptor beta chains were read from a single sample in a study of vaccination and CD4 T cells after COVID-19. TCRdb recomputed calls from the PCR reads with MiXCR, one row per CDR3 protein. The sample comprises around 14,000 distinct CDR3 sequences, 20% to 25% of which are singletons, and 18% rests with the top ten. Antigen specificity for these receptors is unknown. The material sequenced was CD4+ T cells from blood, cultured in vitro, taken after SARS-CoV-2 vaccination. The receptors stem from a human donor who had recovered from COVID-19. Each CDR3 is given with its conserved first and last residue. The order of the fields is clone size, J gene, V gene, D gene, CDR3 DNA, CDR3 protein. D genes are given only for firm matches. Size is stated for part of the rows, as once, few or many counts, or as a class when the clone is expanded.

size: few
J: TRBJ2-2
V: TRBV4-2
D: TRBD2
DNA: TGTGCCAGCAGCTCCTGGACTAGCTCCGGGGAGCTGTTTTTT
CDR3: CASSSWTSSGELFF

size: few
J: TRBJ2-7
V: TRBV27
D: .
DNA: TGTGCCAGCAGTTTAGCCCCTTCGAGGACATACGAGCAGTACTTC
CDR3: CASSLAPSRTYEQYF

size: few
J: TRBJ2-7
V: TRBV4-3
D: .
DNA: TGCGCCAGCAGCTCCCAAAACCCAGGAGGTTACGAGCAGTACTTC
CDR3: CASSSQNPGGYEQYF

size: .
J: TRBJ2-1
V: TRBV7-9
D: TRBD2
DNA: TGTGCCAGCAGCTTAGCGATGGCTAGCGGGAGTTTGAATGAGCAGTTCTTC
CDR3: CASSLAMASGSLNEQFF

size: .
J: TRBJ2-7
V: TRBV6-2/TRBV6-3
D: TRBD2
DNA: TGTGCCAGCAGTTCTTATAGCGGGAGGGGTGGCGAGCAGTACTTC
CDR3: CASSSYSGRGGEQYF

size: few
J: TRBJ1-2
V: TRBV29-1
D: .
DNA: TGCAGCGTTGATTACCACTCCGGAGGCGGGTACTATGGCTACACCTTC
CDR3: CSVDYHSGGGYYGYTF

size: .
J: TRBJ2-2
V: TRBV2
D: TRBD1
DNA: TGTGCCACCCTGTCCCGGGACAGGGGGCGGCGCGGAGTCCAGAACACCGGGGAGCTGTTTTTT
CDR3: CATLSRDRGRRGVQNTGELFF

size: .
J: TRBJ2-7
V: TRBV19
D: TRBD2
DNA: TGTGCCAGTAGGGCTAGCGGGAGGGCGTCCTACGAGCAGTACTTC
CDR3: CASRASGRASYEQYF

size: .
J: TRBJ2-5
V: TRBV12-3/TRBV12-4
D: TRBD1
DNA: TGTGCCAGCAGTTTTAAGGACAGGCCCGCTACCCAGTACTTC
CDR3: CASSFKDRPATQYF

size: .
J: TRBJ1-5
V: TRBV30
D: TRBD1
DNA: TGTGCCTGGAGACCCCGGACAGGGTGGATGGGTAGCAATCAGCCCCAGCATTTT
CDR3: CAWRPRTGWMGSNQPQHF

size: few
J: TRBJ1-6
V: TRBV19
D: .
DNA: TGTGCCCCCGACTGGCCCCTCGATATGGATAATTCACCCCTCCACTTT
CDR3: CAPDWPLDMDNSPLHF

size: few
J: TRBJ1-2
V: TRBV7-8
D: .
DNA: TGTGCCAGCAGCTTACGGGCTGACAACTATGGCTACACCTTC
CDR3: CASSLRADNYGYTF

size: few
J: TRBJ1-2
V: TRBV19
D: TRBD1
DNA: TGTGCCAGTAGTAGACCTTCCAACAGGGGGGCAATAGATGGCTACACCTTC
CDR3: CASSRPSNRGAIDGYTF

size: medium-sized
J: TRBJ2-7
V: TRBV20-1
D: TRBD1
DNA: TGCAGTGCTAGGGGGGACAGACTCTACTCCTACGAGCAGTACTTC
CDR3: CSARGDRLYSYEQYF

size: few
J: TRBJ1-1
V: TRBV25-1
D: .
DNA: TGTGCCAGCAGTGAATGGAGTATCAGGGGCACTGAAGCTTTCTTT
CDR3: CASSEWSIRGTEAFF

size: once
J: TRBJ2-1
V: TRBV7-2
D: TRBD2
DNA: TGTGCCAGCAGCCTGACTAGCGATCTGACCTACAATGAGCAGTTCTTC
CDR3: CASSLTSDLTYNEQFF

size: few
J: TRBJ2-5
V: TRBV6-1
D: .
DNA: TGTGCCAGCAGTGGGGGTTTTCAGACCCAGTACTTC
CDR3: CASSGGFQTQYF

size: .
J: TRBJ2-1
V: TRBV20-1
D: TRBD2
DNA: TGCAGTGCCGCTACTAGCGGGAGGAGGCAGTTCTTC
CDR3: CSAATSGRRQFF

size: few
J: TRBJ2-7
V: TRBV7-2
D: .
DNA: TGTGCCAGCAGCTTGACTGACTATTACGAGCAGTACTTC
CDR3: CASSLTDYYEQYF

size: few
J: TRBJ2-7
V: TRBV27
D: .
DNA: TGTGCCAGCAGTTTGGTGGCAGGGGCAAAGTCCGAGCAGTACTTC
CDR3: CASSLVAGAKSEQYF

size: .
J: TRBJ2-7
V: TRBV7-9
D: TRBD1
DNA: TGTGCCAGCCTCACAGGGACAGGGCACTACGAGCAGTACTTC
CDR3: CASLTGTGHYEQYF

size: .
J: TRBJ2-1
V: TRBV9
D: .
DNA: TGTGCCAGCAGCCGACACAGTATCTCCTACAATGAGCAGTTCTTC
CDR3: CASSRHSISYNEQFF

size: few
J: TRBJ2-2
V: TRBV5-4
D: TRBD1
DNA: TGTGCCAGCAGCCCACGACAGGGGACGGACACCGGGGAGCTGTTTTTT
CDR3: CASSPRQGTDTGELFF

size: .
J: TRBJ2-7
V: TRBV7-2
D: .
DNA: TGTGCCAGCAGCTTGGGGTGGGGGGCGCTGGCCTACGAGCAGTACTTC
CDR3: CASSLGWGALAYEQYF

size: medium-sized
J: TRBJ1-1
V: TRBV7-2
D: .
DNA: TGTGCCAGCAGCCTTCAGGCCCTTAACACTGAAGCTTTCTTT
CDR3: CASSLQALNTEAFF

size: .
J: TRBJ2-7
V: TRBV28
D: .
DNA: TGTGCCAGCAGTTTAGCCTCCCCCGGGAACTACGAGCAGTACTTC
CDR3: CASSLASPGNYEQYF

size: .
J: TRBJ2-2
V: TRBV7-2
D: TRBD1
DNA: TGTGCCAACAGCTTACAAACCAGGGGGTACACCGGGGAGCTGTTTTTT
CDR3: CANSLQTRGYTGELFF

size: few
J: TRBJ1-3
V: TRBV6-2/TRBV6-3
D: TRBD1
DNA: TGTGCCAGCAGGCAACAGGGGTTCGGAAACACCATATATTTT
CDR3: CASRQQGFGNTIYF

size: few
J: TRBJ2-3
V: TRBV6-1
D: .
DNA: TGTGCCAGCATTTTAAAGAGCGGAAGTACAGATACGCAGTATTTT
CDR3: CASILKSGSTDTQYF

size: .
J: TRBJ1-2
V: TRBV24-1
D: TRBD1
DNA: TGTGCCACCAGTGCTGGGGGACAGGGAGGAGTTGAATATGGCTACACCTTC
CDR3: CATSAGGQGGVEYGYTF

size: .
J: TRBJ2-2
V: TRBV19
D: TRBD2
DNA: TGTGCCAGTAGAATGGGTCGTAGCGGGGGTAACACCGGGGAGCTGTTTTTT
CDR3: CASRMGRSGGNTGELFF

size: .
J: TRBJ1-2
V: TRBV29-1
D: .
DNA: TGCAGCGTTGACATCGAAGGGGGAGGCTTGAGAGGCTACACCTTC
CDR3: CSVDIEGGGLRGYTF

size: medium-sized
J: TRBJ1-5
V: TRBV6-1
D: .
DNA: TGTGCCAGCGGGGGGAATAGCAATCAGCCCCAGCATTTT
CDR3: CASGGNSNQPQHF

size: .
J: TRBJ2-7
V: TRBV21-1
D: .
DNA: TGTGCCAGCAGCAAAGAACTAGCGGCCTACGAGCAGTACTTC
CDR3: CASSKELAAYEQYF

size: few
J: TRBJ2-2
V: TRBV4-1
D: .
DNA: TGCGCCAGCAGCCAAGGAATAGGGATAAACACCGGGGAGCTGTTTTTT
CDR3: CASSQGIGINTGELFF

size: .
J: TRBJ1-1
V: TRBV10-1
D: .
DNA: TGCGCCAGCAGTGGAGCGGCGAACACTGAAGCTTTCTTT
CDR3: CASSGAANTEAFF

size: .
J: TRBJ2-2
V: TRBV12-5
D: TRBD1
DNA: TGTGCTAGTGGCCTGGGACAGGGAGCCGGGGAGCTGTTTTTT
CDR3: CASGLGQGAGELFF

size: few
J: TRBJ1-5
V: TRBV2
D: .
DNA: TGTGCCAGCAGGCAGAGCCTGAACAATCAGCCCCAGCATTTT
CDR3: CASRQSLNNQPQHF

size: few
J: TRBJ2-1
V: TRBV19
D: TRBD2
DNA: TGTGCCAGTAGTACGCAGGGACTAGCGCTGTACAATGAGCAGTTCTTC
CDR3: CASSTQGLALYNEQFF

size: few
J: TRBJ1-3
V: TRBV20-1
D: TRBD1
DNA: TGCAGTGCCCCGGGACAGGGGGCGATCTCTGGAAACACCATATATTTT
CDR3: CSAPGQGAISGNTIYF

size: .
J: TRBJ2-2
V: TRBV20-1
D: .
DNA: TGCAGTGCTAGCGGGCTCAACACCGGGGAGCTGTTTTTT
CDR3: CSASGLNTGELFF

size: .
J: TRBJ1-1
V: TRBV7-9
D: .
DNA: TGTGCCAGCAGCCGGGGAGGGGAGGCTTTCTTT
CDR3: CASSRGGEAFF